The 28 T cell receptor beta chains in this list originate from one sample, sequenced in a study of T-cell memory formation after mild COVID-19. TCRdb reprocessed the 5' RACE reads via MiXCR and lists one record per CDR3 protein. This table has under 650,000 distinct CDR3 sequences, approximately 18% appearing once. Sequencing was carried out using PBMCs or a T cell subset sorted from them (not recorded which). Receptors were obtained from an adult woman who had mild COVID-19 (a few samples of this study predate the infection). Cell type and time point are not known.

This clonotype was observed a handful of times. The gene calls are TRBV9 and TRBJ2-1; the match to TRBD2 covers 11 bases. The germline gives CDR1 SGDLS, CDR2 YYNGEE. V dropped 3 bases and J dropped 5; count of bases not matched to a gene: 7. The CDR3 runs 16 residues. The CDR3 sequence is CASSAQLAGDNNEQFF. CDR3 bases: TGTGCCAGCAGCGCCCAACTAGCGGGGGATAACAATGAGCAGTTCTTC.

In its sample, this clonotype was seen a few times. V and J are TRBV5-1 and TRBJ2-3, with D perhaps matching TRBD1 (6 bases). V gave up 4 bases and J gave up 1 base, with 16 bases separating them. The germline CDR1 and CDR2 sequences are SGHRS and YFSETQ. The CDR3 has 16 amino acids. The CDR3 DNA follows: TGCGCCAGCAGCAAAACAGGGCTTATGGGCACAGATACGCAGTATTTT. It encodes CASSKTGLMGTDTQYF.

This clonotype has a handful of counts. The V and J genes are TRBV12-3 or TRBV12-4 and TRBJ2-3, with TRBD2 identical over 10 bases. The CDR3 runs 15 residues. Unmatched junction bases numbered 5, after V lost 3 bases and J lost 5 bases. Here the CDR3 DNA reads TGTGCCAGCAGTTTCCTAGCGGGAGATGAAGATACGCAGTATTTT. Protein sequence: CASSFLAGDEDTQYF.

This clonotype was seen only a few times. The chain combines TRBV9 with TRBJ2-2; D is unclear. Between the trimmed V and J ends, which lost 4 bases and 7 bases, there was a span of 8 bases. Per germline, CDR1 SGDLS and CDR2 YYNGEE. This CDR3 is built from 12 residues. The CDR3 DNA sequence: TGTGCCAGCAGCCCGCGAGTCGGGGAGCTGTTTTTT. Residues: CASSPRVGELFF.

CDR3 DNA: TGCAGTGCTTACGACAGGGGGCGTATGAACACTGAAGCTTTCTTT. Protein: CSAYDRGRMNTEAFF. V usage is TRBV20-1 and J usage is TRBJ1-1, with 10 bases matching TRBD1. V shed 5 bases and J 0 bases; nucleotides not matched to a gene: 6. Germline V gene lookup returns CDR1 DFQATT and CDR2 SNEGSKA (reference sequence). This CDR3 is built from 15 residues.

This clonotype was counted only a few times. V gene TRBV7-6 combines with J gene TRBJ2-1, with D tentatively TRBD2 (6 bases). Germline V CDR1 and CDR2: SGHVS, FNYEAQ. V shed 1 base and J shed 13 bases, with 8 bases lying between them. The CDR3 runs 11 residues. This CDR3 is CASSLGRDQFF. The CDR3 region has the DNA TGTGCCAGCAGCTTAGGGCGGGACCAGTTCTTC.

This clonotype showed up just a few times. V and J are TRBV6-5 and TRBJ2-1; TRBD1 agrees at 7 bases. Germline V gene sequence: CDR1 MNHEY, CDR2 SVGAGI. This CDR3 is built from 15 residues. J was trimmed by 1 base and V by 4 bases; bases with no gene match: 4. The DNA for the CDR3 is TGTGCCAGCAGTTGGGACAGCGTTTCCTACAATGAGCAGTTCTTC. It specifies CASSWDSVSYNEQFF.

This clonotype was counted a few times. The V and J genes are TRBV7-2 and TRBJ1-3; 7 nucleotides line up with TRBD1. J was trimmed by 2 bases and V by 0 bases; bases with no gene match: 4. This CDR3 region has 16 residues. CDR1 is SGHTA, CDR2 FQGNSA, per germline. CDR3 loop: CASSLARRGPGNTIYF. Here the CDR3 DNA reads TGTGCCAGCAGCTTAGCGCGAAGGGGGCCTGGAAACACCATATATTTT.

The sample holds a few counts of this clonotype. The chain has TRBV10-3 and TRBJ1-5; D possibly corresponds to TRBD1 (5 bases). The CDR3 runs to 14 residues. Germline CDR1 reads ENHRY; CDR2 reads SYGVKD. The ends were cut back, 4 bases at V and 2 bases at J, with 9 bases in the middle. CDR3 loop: CAISVGEGNQPQHF. CDR3 sequence (DNA): TGTGCCATCAGTGTGGGGGAGGGCAATCAGCCCCAGCATTTT.

This clonotype appeared a few times. The rearrangement uses TRBV15 and TRBJ1-1; D is ambiguous. The V and J ends lost 0 bases and 4 bases respectively, with 6 bases between them. The CDR3 has 13 amino acids. The germline V gene encodes CDR1 LNHNV and CDR2 YYDKDF (reference sequence). CDR3 DNA: TGTGCCACCAGCAGAGAACGGATCACTGAAGCTTTCTTT. Its translation is CATSRERITEAFF.

This clonotype was seen more than once but under ten times. The chain recombines TRBV29-1 with TRBJ2-3, with 11 nucleotides matching TRBD2. Germline loops: CDR1 SQVTM, CDR2 ANQGSEA. The CDR3 has 16 amino acids. After removal of 1 base from V and 2 bases from J, the junction contained 5 bases not matched to a gene. CDR3 residues: CSVEGGLAEFTDTQYF. For the CDR3, the DNA is TGCAGCGTTGAAGGGGGACTAGCGGAATTCACAGATACGCAGTATTTT.

This clonotype has at least ten counts. This chain connects TRBV7-9 to TRBJ2-7; D remains unclear. The ends were cut back, 1 base at V and 5 bases at J, with 9 bases in the middle. The CDR3 totals 13 residues. Germline V gene data show CDR1 as SEHNR and CDR2 as FQNEAQ (reference sequence). The CDR3: CASSLEVDDEQYF. CDR3 DNA sequence: TGTGCCAGCAGCTTAGAGGTTGACGACGAGCAGTACTTC.

This CDR3 reads CASRSRGGRTEAFF. The CDR3 DNA follows: TGTGCCAGCAGATCGAGGGGGGGGCGAACTGAAGCTTTCTTT. The J gene is TRBJ1-1, the V gene TRBV21-1; the table's D gene call, TRBD1, was not cross checked with the DNA. TRBV21-1 is given as a pseudogene. This CDR3 has 14 amino acids.

The chain recombines TRBV6-5 with TRBJ2-3; TRBD1 or TRBD2 may be the D gene (5 bases each). Trimming shortened V by 2 bases and J by 0 bases, and 6 bases separated the two germline ends. The germline V gene encodes CDR1 MNHEY and CDR2 SVGAGI. The length of the CDR3 is 14 residues. The CDR3 reads CASSYGDSTDTQYF. In nucleotides, the CDR3 is TGTGCCAGCAGTTACGGGGACAGCACAGATACGCAGTATTTT.

The table lists this clonotype with a few counts. V is TRBV19 and J is TRBJ1-4; no firm D call. Germline V gene data show CDR1 as LNHDA and CDR2 as SQIVND (reference sequence). Trimming shortened V by 5 bases and J by 8 bases, and 15 bases separated the two germline ends. The length of the CDR3 is 14 residues. The CDR3 sequence: CASSPGKSWEKLFF. CDR3 sequence (DNA): TGTGCCAGTAGTCCCGGGAAAAGCTGGGAAAAACTGTTTTTT.

The chain uses TRBV4-2 and TRBJ1-1; D is uncertain. CDR3 length equals 14 residues. Trimming took 0 bases from V and 8 from J, leaving 13 bases between them. Germline lookup yields CDR1 LGHNA and CDR2 YNFKEQ. This CDR3 reads CASSQDLFETEAFF. CDR3 bases: TGTGCCAGCAGCCAAGATCTGTTTGAGACAGAAGCTTTCTTT.

The chain uses TRBV24-1 and TRBJ1-5, with TRBD1 matching 8 bases. Germline assignment: CDR1 KGHDR and CDR2 SFDVKD. V shed 3 bases and J 0 bases; nucleotides not matched to a gene: 6. CDR3 length equals 17 residues. In DNA, the CDR3 is TGTGCCACCAGTGATCCAATGGACAGGGATAGCAATCAGCCCCAGCATTTT. It codes for CATSDPMDRDSNQPQHF.

This rearrangement joins TRBV11-3 to TRBJ2-5; TRBD1 matches at 9 bases. The J segment lost 4 bases and the V segment lost 5 bases, leaving 5 bases of the junction unmatched. CDR1 and CDR2 from the germline V gene are SGHNT and YENEEA. This CDR3 is 14 amino acids long. The CDR3 here is CASSRGTGPETQYF. Written as DNA, the CDR3 is TGTGCCAGCAGCCGCGGGACAGGGCCAGAGACCCAGTACTTC.

The sample holds many counts of this clonotype. The chain couples TRBV3-1 to TRBJ2-7; D not certain. The CDR3 covers 13 residues. Germline CDR1 and CDR2: LGHDT and YNNKEL (reference sequence). Trimming took 3 bases from V and 2 from J, leaving 8 bases between them. The CDR3 loop reads CASSHSVTYEQYF. The CDR3 DNA is TGTGCCAGCAGCCATTCAGTTACCTACGAGCAGTACTTC.

This clonotype occurred a few times. The chain links TRBV5-1 to TRBJ2-1; 8 bases are a match to TRBD1. The ends lost 5 bases at V and 5 bases at J; junction bases unmatched: 18. The CDR3 is 18 amino acids. Germline CDR1 reads SGHRS; CDR2 reads YFSETQ. The CDR3 protein is CASRPQDRALPWDNEQFF. The CDR3 nucleotides read TGCGCCAGCAGACCTCAGGACAGGGCCCTGCCCTGGGACAATGAGCAGTTCTTC.

This clonotype was seen ten or more times. The chain employs TRBV20-1 and TRBJ1-5; D gene ambiguous. In germline, CDR1 is DFQATT, CDR2 SNEGSKA (reference sequence). Between the trimmed V and J ends, which lost 5 bases and 4 bases, there was a span of 9 bases. The CDR3 totals 12 residues. CDR3 sequence reads: CSARRPNQPQHF. The CDR3 region has the DNA TGCAGTGCTCGACGTCCGAATCAGCCCCAGCATTTT.

This clonotype was recorded many times. The V gene is TRBV5-1, the J gene TRBJ2-7; 8 positions match TRBD1. This CDR3 contains 12 residues. CDR1 and CDR2 (germline): SGHRS, YFSETQ. V was pared by 7 bases and J by 6 bases, with 6 bases of the junction left unmatched. CDR3 coding DNA: TGCGCCAGCCGGACAGGGTCCGCCGAGCAGTACTTC. This gives the protein CASRTGSAEQYF.

The chain joins TRBV7-2 to TRBJ2-2, with 9 bases fitting TRBD2. The CDR3 is 16 amino acids. Germline V gene sequence: CDR1 SGHTA, CDR2 FQGNSA. The V and J ends lost 11 bases and 2 bases, in that order; junction bases with no gene match: 12. This CDR3 is CACGKAGGGNTGELFF. CDR3 bases: TGTGCCTGTGGAAAGGCGGGAGGGGGTAACACCGGGGAGCTGTTTTTT.

The CDR3 nucleotides read TGTGCCAGCAGCTACCCGGGACAGGGCGCAGATACGCAGTATTTT. Amino acids: CASSYPGQGADTQYF. The rearrangement uses TRBV7-2 and TRBJ2-3; 9 bases align to TRBD1. Germline CDR1 and CDR2: SGHTA and FQGNSA. The CDR3 covers 15 residues. V gave up 4 bases and J gave up 4 bases; unmatched junction bases: 6.

The chain has TRBV20-1 and TRBJ2-1; 15 bases fit TRBD2. With 2 bases clipped from V and 6 bases from J, the junction kept 11 bases outside the gene matches. CDR1 is DFQATT and CDR2 is SNEGSKA in the germline V gene (reference sequence). This CDR3 region has 18 residues. The CDR3 sequence is CSARSYSGLAGGSNEQFF. CDR3 coding DNA: TGCAGTGCTAGATCCTACTCGGGACTAGCGGGAGGATCCAATGAGCAGTTCTTC.

This clonotype was detected once. V and J are TRBV18 and TRBJ1-1, with 9 nucleotides matching TRBD1. Trimming removed 3 bases from V and 6 bases from J; junction bases left unmatched: 14. CDR3 length: 17 residues. The germline V gene has CDR1 KGHSH and CDR2 LQKENI. CDR3: CASSPYRDRVRLSEAFF. The CDR3 DNA reads TGTGCCAGCTCACCCTACCGGGACAGGGTCCGGTTATCTGAAGCTTTCTTT.

This clonotype was found many times. The gene calls are TRBV5-1 and TRBJ1-2, with D perhaps matching TRBD1 (6 bases). The V gene's germline CDR1 is SGHRS and CDR2 YFSETQ. This CDR3 has 14 residues. V was cut by 4 bases and J by 2 bases, with 12 bases left in between. The CDR3 protein is CASSPSGGNYGYTF. The CDR3, as DNA: TGCGCCAGCAGCCCGTCGGGGGGCAACTATGGCTACACCTTC.

The rearrangement links TRBV29-1 to TRBJ2-2; TRBD1 aligns across 9 bases. The J segment lost 5 bases and the V segment lost 3 bases, leaving 4 bases of the junction unmatched. The CDR3 sequence is 14 residues long. Germline assignment: CDR1 SQVTM and CDR2 ANQGSEA. The CDR3 spells CSVEGTGRTGELFF. CDR3 nucleotide sequence: TGCAGCGTTGAGGGGACAGGGCGAACCGGGGAGCTGTTTTTT.